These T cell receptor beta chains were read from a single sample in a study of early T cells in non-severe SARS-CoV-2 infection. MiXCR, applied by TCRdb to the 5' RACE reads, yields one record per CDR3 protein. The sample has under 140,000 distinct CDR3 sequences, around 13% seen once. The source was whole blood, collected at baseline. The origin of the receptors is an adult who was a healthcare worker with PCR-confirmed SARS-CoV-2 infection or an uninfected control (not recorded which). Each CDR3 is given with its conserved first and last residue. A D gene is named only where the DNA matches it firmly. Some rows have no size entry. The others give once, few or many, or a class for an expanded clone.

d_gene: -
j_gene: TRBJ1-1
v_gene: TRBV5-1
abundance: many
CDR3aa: CASSFRDVNTEAFF
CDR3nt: TGCGCCAGCAGCTTCCGGGACGTGAACACTGAAGCTTTCTTT

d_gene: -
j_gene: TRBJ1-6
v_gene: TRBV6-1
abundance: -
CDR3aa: CASRTPRTGTLSPHSPLHF
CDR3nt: TGTGCCAGCAGGACGCCTCGAACCGGGACACTTAGCCCTCATTCACCCCTCCACTTT

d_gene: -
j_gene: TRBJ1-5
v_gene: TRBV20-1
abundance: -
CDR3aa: CSAASPGEPQHF
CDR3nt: TGCAGTGCTGCCTCGCCCGGAGAGCCCCAGCATTTT

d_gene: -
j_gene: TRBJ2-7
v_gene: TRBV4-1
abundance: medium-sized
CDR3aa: CASSQGRGTYYEQYF
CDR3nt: TGCGCCAGCAGCCAGGGGCGGGGAACGTATTACGAGCAGTACTTC

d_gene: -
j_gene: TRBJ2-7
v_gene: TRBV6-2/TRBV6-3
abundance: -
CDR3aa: CASSYSRVTYEQYF
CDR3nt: TGTGCCAGCAGTTACTCGAGAGTTACCTACGAGCAGTACTTC

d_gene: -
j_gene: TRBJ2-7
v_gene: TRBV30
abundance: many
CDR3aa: CAWNLADGSYEQYF
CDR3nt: TGTGCCTGGAACTTGGCCGACGGATCCTACGAGCAGTACTTC

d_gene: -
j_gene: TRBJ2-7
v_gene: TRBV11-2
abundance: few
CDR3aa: CASTNARGTSYEQYF
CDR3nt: TGTGCCAGCACCAACGCAAGGGGTACATCCTACGAGCAGTACTTC

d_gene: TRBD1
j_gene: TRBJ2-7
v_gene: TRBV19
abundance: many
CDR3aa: CASRRGTGDYEQYF
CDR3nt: TGTGCCAGTAGGCGAGGGACAGGAGACTACGAGCAGTACTTC

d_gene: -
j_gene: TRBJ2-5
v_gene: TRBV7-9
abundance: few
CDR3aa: CASSFRTDQETQYF
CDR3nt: TGTGCCAGCAGCTTCCGGACAGACCAAGAGACCCAGTACTTC

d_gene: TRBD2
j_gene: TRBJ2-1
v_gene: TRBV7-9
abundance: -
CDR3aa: CASSLRGVYNEQFF
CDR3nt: TGTGCCAGCAGCTTACGGGGGGTCTACAATGAGCAGTTCTTC

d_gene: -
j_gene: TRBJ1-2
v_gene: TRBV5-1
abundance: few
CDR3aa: CASSQADNYGYTF
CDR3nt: TGCGCCAGCAGCCAGGCAGACAACTATGGCTACACCTTC

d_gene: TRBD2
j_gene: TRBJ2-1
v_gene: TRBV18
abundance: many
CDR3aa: CASSPTLAGVSYNEQFF
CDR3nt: TGTGCCAGCTCTCCGACACTAGCGGGGGTTTCCTACAATGAGCAGTTCTTC

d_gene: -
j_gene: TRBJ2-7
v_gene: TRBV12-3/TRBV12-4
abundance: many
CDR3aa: CASSLGGALYEQYF
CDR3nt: TGTGCCAGCAGTTTAGGGGGGGCGTTATACGAGCAGTACTTC

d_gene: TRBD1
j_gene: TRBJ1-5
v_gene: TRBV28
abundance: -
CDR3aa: CASSFGQGASQPQHF
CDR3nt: TGTGCCAGCAGTTTCGGGCAGGGGGCGAGTCAGCCCCAGCATTTT

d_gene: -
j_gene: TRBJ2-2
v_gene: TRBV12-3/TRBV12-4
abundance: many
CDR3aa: CASSPRVDTGELFF
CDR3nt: TGTGCCAGCAGCCCCCGGGTGGACACCGGGGAGCTGTTTTTT

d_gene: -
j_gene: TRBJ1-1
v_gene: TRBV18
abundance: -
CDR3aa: CASSPVGAGTEAFF
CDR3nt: TGTGCCAGCTCACCAGTCGGTGCGGGCACTGAAGCTTTCTTT

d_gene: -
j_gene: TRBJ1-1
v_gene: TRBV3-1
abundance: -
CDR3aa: CASSLTGRTEAFF
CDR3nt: TGTGCCAGCAGCCTTACGGGGAGGACTGAAGCTTTCTTT

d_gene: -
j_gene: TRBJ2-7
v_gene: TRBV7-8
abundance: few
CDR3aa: CASSLERDSSSYEQYF
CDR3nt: TGTGCCAGCAGCTTAGAAAGGGACTCGAGCTCCTACGAGCAGTACTTC

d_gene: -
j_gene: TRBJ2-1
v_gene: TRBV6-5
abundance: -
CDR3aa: CASSQGWGHPNEQFF
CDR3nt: TGTGCCAGCAGTCAAGGGTGGGGCCATCCCAATGAGCAGTTCTTC

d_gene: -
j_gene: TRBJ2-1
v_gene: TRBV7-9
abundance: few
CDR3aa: CASSSTGLEQFF
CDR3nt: TGTGCCAGCAGCTCCACAGGGTTGGAGCAGTTCTTC

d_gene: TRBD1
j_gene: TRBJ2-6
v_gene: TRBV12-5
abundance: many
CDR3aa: CASGIGQGTGANVLTF
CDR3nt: TGTGCTAGTGGTATCGGACAGGGAACTGGGGCCAACGTCCTGACTTTC

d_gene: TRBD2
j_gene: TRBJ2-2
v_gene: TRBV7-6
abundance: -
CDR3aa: CASSPRGGDTGGLFF
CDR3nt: TGTGCCAGCAGCCCTCGGGGGGGTGACACCGGGGGGCTGTTTTTT

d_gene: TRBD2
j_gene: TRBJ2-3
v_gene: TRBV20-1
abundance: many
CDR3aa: CSACRGGGGHTQYF
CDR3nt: TGCAGTGCTTGCCGGGGCGGGGGAGGACATACGCAGTATTTT

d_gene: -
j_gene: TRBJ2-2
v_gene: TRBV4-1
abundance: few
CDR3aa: CASSPTAGFTGELFF
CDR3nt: TGCGCCAGCAGCCCTACCGCAGGGTTTACTGGGGAGCTGTTTTTT